These 7 T cell receptor beta chains originate from one sample sequenced in a study of regulatory T cells in long-lasting Graves disease (dated by TCRdb to about 2021). The sample's time point label, decoded: newly diagnosed GD, antithyroid drugs for less than 3 months. RNA was extracted from PBMCs in TRIzol for both TCR sequencing and RNA sequencing. The library was built by means of multiplex PCR. TCRdb records Illumina HiSeq 4000 as the sequencer. TCR beta libraries were built with iRepertoire HTBI primers and Arm-PCR amplification of CDR3 regions. The public reads were quality trimmed at Q25 with fastp and then assembled into clones with MiXCR by TCRdb, keeping productive beta chains. Duplicate CDR3 protein sequences are folded into a single record with the most common DNA and genes. This sample holds around 240,000 distinct CDR3 sequences; roughly 18% were observed only once. The ten largest clones take up roughly 15% of the sample.

The sample also formed part of further work on T cells in Graves' hyperthyroidism and ophthalmopathy.

The source was peripheral blood mononuclear cells (PBMCs), collected at new diagnosis, from a patient treated with antithyroid drugs. The receptors stem from a woman in her 30s with Graves disease. Donor details come from another sample of the same person, matched by shared clones.

This clonotype has ten or more counts. V is TRBV20-1 and J is TRBJ1-2, with TRBD1 as a possible D gene (6 bases). This CDR3 comprises 15 residues. The ends were cut back, 1 base at V and 3 bases at J, with 15 bases in the middle. Looked up from germline, CDR1 is DFQATT and CDR2 is SNEGSKA (reference sequence). The CDR3 nucleotides are TGCAGTGCTAGAGTCGGGGGGGGCGGCTACTATGGCTACACCTTC. Protein product: CSARVGGGGYYGYTF.

This clonotype appeared many times. This chain links TRBV6-5 with TRBJ1-4; D uncertain. V was shortened by 4 bases and J by 0 bases, with 15 bases between the two germline ends. Germline values: CDR1 MNHEY, CDR2 SVGAGI. The CDR3 sequence is 17 residues long. The CDR3 sequence is CASSSRHVSATNEKLFF. CDR3 coding DNA: TGTGCCAGCAGTTCGAGACACGTCTCTGCAACTAATGAAAAACTGTTTTTT.

The gene calls are TRBV7-9 and TRBJ2-7, with 12 nucleotides matching TRBD1. Germline V CDR1 and CDR2: SEHNR, FQNEAQ (reference sequence). J was trimmed by 0 bases and V by 5 bases; bases with no gene match: 5. The CDR3 totals 16 residues. The CDR3 region is CASSPGDRGHSYEQYF. The CDR3 DNA reads TGTGCCAGCAGCCCCGGGGACAGGGGGCACTCCTACGAGCAGTACTTC. Full variable domain (remainder filled in from reference TRBV7-9 and TRBJ2-7): DTGVSQNPRHKITKRGQNVTFRCDPISEHNRLYWYRQTLGQGPEFLTYFQNEAQLEKSRLLSDRFSAERPKGSFSTLEIQRTEQGDSAMYLCASSPGDRGHSYEQYFGPGTRLTVT.

This chain links TRBV6-5 with TRBJ1-1, with 7 bases that match TRBD1. This CDR3 is built from 16 residues. Germline CDR1 reads MNHEY; CDR2 reads SVGAGI. V shed 3 bases, J shed 3 bases, and the junction held 10 bases outside the gene matches. CDR3 DNA: TGTGCCAGCAGTTATGATTTAAGGGGGCGGGACACTGAAGCTTTCTTT. This sequence encodes CASSYDLRGRDTEAFF.

This clonotype was seen at least ten times. This chain uses TRBV5-1 with TRBJ2-1; possibly TRBD1 for D (7 bases). This CDR3 region has 14 residues. V was clipped by 0 bases and J by 7 bases, with 11 bases between them. The germline gives CDR1 SGHRS, CDR2 YFSETQ. The CDR3 region is CASSLVSGGNEQFF. CDR3 sequence (DNA): TGCGCCAGCAGCTTGGTGTCAGGGGGGAATGAGCAGTTCTTC. The full variable domain, in which reference TRBV5-1 and TRBJ2-1 provide the parts outside the CDR3, is KAGVTQTPRYLIKTRGQQVTLSCSPISGHRSVSWYQQTPGQGLQFLFEYFSETQRNKGNFPGRFSGRQFSNSRSEMNVSTLELGDSALYLCASSLVSGGNEQFFGPGTRLTVL.

This clonotype has ten or more counts. This chain connects TRBV7-9 to TRBJ2-2, with 8 bases that match TRBD1. V lost 5 bases and J lost 6; bases outside the gene matches: 8. The CDR3 runs 15 residues. Germline CDR1 is SEHNR and CDR2 is FQNEAQ (reference sequence). The DNA of the CDR3 is TGTGCCAGCAGCCCGTGGACAGGGTTGCCCGGGGAGCTGTTTTTT. Its translation is CASSPWTGLPGELFF.

This clonotype has just a few counts. Just one base apart from a much larger clone, this may be a read error. V gene TRBV3-1 combines with J gene TRBJ2-2; 10 bases fit TRBD1. The germline V gene encodes CDR1 LGHDT and CDR2 YNNKEL (reference sequence). This CDR3 has 17 amino acids. The CDR3 protein is CASSSVSGDRGLGKLFF. The CDR3 region has the DNA TGTGCCAGCAGCTCCGTCTCCGGGGACAGGGGTCTCGGGAAGCTGTTTTTT. The variable domain in full, completed from reference TRBV3-1 and TRBJ2-2, reads DTAVSQTPKYLVTQMGNDKSIKCEQNLGHDTMYWYKQDSKKFLKIMFSYNNKELIINETVPNRFSPKSPDKAHLNLHINSLELGDSAVYFCASSSVSGDRGLGKLFFGEGSRLTVL.